These 2 T cell receptor beta chains were sequenced from one sample in a study of blood T cells in healthy people across ages. Together with a sample-barcoded 5' primer, a J-beta primer mix was included in a second PCR lasting roughly 7 to 11 cycles. One entry per CDR3 protein, called by TCRdb with MiXCR from the 5' RACE reads. The sample carries 590,000 or so distinct CDR3 sequences, roughly 30% recorded once. The specimen sequenced was blood. These receptors all come from a woman aged 80 or over in good health.

The rearrangement links TRBV28 to TRBJ1-2; D might be TRBD1 (6 bases). This CDR3 region has 14 residues. Looked up from germline, CDR1 is MDHEN and CDR2 is SYDVKM. V gave up 7 bases and J gave up 3 bases, with 15 bases separating them. The CDR3 sequence is CASTPADSDYGYTF. CDR3 DNA sequence: TGTGCCAGCACTCCTGCGGACAGTGACTATGGCTACACCTTC.

This clonotype was picked up many times. The chain has TRBV24-1 and TRBJ2-1; tentative D call: TRBD1 (6 bases). The germline V gene has CDR1 KGHDR and CDR2 SFDVKD. The CDR3 extends over 16 amino acids. V was cut by 3 bases and J by 0 bases, with 11 bases left in between. This CDR3 reads CATSDRDRSSYNEQFF. In nucleotides, the CDR3 is TGTGCCACCAGTGATAGAGACAGGAGCTCCTACAATGAGCAGTTCTTC.